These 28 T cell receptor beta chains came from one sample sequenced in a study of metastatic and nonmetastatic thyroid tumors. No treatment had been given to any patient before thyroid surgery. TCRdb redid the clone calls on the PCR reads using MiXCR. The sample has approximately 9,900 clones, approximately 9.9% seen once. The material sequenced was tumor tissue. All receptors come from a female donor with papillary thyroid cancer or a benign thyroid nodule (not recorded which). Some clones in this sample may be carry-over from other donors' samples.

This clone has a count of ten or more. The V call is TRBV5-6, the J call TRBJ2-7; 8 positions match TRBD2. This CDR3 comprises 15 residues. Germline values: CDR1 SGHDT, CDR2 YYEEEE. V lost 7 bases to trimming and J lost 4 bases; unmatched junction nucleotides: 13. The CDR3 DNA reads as TGTGCCAGCCACGAACACGGGAGGGCTAAGTACGAGCAGTACGTC. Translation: CASHEHGRAKYEQYV.

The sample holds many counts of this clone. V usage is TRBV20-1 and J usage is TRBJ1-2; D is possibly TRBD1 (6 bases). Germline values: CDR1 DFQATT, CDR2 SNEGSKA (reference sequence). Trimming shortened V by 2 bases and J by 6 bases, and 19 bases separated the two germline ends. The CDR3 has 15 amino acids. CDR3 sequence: CSARLPAGDGHGYTF. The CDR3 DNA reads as TGCAGTGCTAGATTACCGGCAGGGGATGGTCATGGCTACACCTTC.

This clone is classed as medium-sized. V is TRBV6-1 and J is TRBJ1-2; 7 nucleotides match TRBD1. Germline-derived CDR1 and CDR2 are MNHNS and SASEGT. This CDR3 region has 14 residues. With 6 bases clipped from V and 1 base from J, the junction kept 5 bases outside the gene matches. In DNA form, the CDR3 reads TGTGCCAGCAGCAAGTGGGACAGTAACTATGGCTACACCTTC. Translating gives CASSKWDSNYGYTF.

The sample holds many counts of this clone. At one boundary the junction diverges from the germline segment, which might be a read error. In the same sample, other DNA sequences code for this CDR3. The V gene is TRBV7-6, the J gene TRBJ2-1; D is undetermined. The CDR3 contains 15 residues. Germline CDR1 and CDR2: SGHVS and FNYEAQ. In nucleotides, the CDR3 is TGTGCCAGCAGCTTAGCCCACAGCTCCTACAATGAGCAATTCTTC. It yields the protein CASSLAHSSYNEQFF. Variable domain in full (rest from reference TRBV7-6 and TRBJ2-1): GAGVSQSPRYKVTKRGQDVALRCDPISGHVSLYWYRQALGQGPEFLTYFNYEAQQDKSGLPNDRFSAERPEGSISTLTIQRTEQRDSAMYRCASSLAHSSYNEQFFGPGTRLTVL.

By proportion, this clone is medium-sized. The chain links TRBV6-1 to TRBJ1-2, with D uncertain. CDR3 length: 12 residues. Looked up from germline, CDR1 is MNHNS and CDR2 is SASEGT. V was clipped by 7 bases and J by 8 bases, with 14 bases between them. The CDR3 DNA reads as TGTGCCAGCATGGGGTTTGTGGAGGGCTACACCTTC. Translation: CASMGFVEGYTF.

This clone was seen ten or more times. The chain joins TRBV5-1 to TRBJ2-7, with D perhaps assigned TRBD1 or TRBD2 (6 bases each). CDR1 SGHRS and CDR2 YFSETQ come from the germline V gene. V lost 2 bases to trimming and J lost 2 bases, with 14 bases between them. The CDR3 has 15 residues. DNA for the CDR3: TGCGCCAGCAGCTTATGGGGGGCCGGGACCTACGAGCAGTACTTC. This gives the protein CASSLWGAGTYEQYF.

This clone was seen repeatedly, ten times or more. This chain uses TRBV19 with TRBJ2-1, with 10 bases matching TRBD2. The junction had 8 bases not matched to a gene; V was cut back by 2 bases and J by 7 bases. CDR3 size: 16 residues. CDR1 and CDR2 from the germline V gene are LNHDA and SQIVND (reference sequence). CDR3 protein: CASSIYGLAGANEQFF. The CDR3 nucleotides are TGTGCCAGTAGTATATATGGGCTAGCGGGAGCTAATGAGCAGTTCTTC.

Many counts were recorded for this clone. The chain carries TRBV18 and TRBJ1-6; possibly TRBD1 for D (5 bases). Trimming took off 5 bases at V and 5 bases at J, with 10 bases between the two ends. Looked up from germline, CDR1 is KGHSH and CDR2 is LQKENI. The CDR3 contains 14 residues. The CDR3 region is CASSVGQHNSPLHF. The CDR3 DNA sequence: TGTGCCAGCTCAGTAGGACAACATAATTCACCCCTCCACTTT.

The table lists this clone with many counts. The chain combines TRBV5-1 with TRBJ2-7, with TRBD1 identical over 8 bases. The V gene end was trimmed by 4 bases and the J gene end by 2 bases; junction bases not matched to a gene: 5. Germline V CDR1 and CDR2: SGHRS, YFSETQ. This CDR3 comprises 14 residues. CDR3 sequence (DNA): TGCGCCAGCAGCATAGGACAGGGTCCCTACGAGCAGTACTTC. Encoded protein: CASSIGQGPYEQYF.

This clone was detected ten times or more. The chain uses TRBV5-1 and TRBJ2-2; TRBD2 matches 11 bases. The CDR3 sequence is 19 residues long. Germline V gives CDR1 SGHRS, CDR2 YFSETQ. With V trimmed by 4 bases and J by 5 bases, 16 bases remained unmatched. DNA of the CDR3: TGCGCCAGCAGCCCGCCGGGTAGCGGGGGGGCGTATAGTACCGGGGAGCTGTTTTTT. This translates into CASSPPGSGGAYSTGELFF.

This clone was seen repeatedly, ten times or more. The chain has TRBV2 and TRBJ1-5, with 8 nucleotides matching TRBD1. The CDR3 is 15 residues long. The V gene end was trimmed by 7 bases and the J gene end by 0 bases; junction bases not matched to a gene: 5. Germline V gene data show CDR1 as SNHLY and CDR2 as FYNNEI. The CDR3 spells CASKLQGDSNQPQHF. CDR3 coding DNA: TGTGCCAGCAAGTTACAGGGGGATAGCAATCAGCCCCAGCATTTT. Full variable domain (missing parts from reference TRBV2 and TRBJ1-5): EPEVTQTPSHQVTQMGQEVILRCVPISNHLYFYWYRQILGQKVEFLVSFYNNEISEKSEIFDDQFSVERPDGSNFTLKIRSTKLEDSAMYFCASKLQGDSNQPQHFGDGTRLSIL.

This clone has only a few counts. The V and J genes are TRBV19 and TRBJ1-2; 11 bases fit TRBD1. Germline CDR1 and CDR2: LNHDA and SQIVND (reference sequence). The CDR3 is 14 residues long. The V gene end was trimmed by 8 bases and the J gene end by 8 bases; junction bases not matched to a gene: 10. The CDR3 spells CASLDRGPRRGYTF. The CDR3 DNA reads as TGTGCCAGTTTGGACAGGGGGCCGCGGCGGGGCTACACCTTC.

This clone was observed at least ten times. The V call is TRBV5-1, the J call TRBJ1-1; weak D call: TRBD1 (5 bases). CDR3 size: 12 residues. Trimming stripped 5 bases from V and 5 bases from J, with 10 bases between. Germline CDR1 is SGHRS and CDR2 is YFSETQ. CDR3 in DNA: TGCGCCAGCAGTTGGCAGGGAACTGAAGCTTTCTTT. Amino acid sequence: CASSWQGTEAFF.

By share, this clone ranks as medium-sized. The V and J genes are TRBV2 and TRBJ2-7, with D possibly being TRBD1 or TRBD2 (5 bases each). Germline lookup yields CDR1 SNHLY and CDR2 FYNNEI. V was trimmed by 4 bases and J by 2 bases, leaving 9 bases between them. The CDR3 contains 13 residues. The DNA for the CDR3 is TGTGCCAGCAGTGTGGGACCAACCTACGAGCAGTACGTC. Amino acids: CASSVGPTYEQYV.

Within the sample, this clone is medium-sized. DNA for the CDR3: TGTGCCAGCAGCTCTAGGACAGGAGTAAATCAGCCCCAGCATTTT. This translates into CASSSRTGVNQPQHF. This sequence joins TRBV12-3 or TRBV12-4 and TRBJ1-5, with 7 bases lining up with TRBD1. J gave up 4 bases and V 6 bases, and 9 bases lay outside the gene matches. This CDR3 contains 15 residues.

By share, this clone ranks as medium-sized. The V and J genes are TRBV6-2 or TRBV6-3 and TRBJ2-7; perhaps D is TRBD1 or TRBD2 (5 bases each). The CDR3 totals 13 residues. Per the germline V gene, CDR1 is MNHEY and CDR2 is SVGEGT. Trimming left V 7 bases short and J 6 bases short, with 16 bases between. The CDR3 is CASNQGKGLEQYF. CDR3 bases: TGTGCCAGCAACCAGGGAAAAGGACTCGAGCAGTACTTC.

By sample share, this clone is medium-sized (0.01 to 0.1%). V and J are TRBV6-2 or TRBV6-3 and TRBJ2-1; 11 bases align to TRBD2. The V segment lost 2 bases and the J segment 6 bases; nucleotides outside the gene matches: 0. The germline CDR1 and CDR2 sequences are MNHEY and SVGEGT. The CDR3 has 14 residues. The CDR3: CASSYGTSGNEQFF. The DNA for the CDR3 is TGTGCCAGCAGTTACGGGACTAGCGGCAATGAGCAGTTCTTC.

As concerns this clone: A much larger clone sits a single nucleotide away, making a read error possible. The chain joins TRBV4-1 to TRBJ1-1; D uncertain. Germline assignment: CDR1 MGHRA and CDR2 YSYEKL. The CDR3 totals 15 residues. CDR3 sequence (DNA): TGCGCCAGCAGCCAAGATCTTGGGGTAAACACTGAAGTTTTCTTT. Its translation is CASSQDLGVNTEVFF.

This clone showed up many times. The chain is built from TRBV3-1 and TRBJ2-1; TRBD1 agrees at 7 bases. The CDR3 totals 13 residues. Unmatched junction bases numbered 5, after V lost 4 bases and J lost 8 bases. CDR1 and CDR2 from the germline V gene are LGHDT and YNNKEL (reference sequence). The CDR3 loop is CASSRKGGYEQFF. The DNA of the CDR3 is TGTGCCAGCAGCCGTAAAGGGGGCTATGAGCAGTTCTTC.

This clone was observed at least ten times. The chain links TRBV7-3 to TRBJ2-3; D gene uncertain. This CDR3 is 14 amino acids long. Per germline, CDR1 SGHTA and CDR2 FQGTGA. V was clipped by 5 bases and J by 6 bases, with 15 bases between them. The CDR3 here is CASSRGQIGDTQYF. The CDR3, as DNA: TGTGCCAGCAGCCGAGGCCAAATCGGGGATACGCAGTATTTT.

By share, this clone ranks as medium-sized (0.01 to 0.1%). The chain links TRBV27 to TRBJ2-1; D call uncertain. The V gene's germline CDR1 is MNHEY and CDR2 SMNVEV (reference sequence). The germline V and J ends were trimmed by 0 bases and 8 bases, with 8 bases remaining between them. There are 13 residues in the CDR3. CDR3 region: CASSLSLVHEQFF. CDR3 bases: TGTGCCAGCAGTTTATCGTTGGTACATGAGCAGTTCTTC.

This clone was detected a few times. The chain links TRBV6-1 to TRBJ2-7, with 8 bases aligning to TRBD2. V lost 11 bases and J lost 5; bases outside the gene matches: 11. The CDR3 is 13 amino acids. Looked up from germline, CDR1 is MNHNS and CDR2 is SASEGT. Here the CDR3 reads CAGSGGAGNEQYF. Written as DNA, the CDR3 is TGTGCCGGTTCCGGGGGGGCTGGAAACGAGCAGTACTTC.

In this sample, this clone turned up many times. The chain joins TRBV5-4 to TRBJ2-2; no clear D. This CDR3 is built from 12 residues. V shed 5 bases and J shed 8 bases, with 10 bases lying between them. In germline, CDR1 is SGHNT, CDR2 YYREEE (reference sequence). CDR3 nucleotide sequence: TGTGCCAGCAGAACTAACGTAGGGGAGCTGTTTTTT. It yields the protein CASRTNVGELFF.

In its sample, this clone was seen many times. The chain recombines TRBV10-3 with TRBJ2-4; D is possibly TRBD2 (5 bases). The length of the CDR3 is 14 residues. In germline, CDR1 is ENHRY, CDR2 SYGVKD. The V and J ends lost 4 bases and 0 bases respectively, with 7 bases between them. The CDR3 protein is CAISGELAKNIQYF. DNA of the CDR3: TGTGCCATCAGTGGGGAGCTAGCCAAAAACATTCAGTACTTC.

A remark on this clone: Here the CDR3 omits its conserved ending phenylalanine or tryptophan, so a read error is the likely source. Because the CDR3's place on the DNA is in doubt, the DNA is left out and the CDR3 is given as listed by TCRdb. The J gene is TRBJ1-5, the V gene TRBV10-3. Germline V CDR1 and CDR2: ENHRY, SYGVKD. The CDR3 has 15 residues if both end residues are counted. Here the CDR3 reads CAVSEGTYSNQPQHQ.

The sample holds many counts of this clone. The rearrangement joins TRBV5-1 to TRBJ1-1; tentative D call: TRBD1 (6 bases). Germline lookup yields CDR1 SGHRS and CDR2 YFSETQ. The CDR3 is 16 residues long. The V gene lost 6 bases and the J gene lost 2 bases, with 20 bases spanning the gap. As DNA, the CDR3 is TGCGCCAGCACCCGGACAGCCCTTGGGGGTAACACTGAAGCTTTCTTT. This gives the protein CASTRTALGGNTEAFF.

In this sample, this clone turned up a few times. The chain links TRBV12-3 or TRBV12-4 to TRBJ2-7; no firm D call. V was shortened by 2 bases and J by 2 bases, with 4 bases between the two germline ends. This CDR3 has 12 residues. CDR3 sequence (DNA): TGTGCCAGCAGTTTAAGACCCTACGAGCAGTACTTC. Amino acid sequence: CASSLRPYEQYF.

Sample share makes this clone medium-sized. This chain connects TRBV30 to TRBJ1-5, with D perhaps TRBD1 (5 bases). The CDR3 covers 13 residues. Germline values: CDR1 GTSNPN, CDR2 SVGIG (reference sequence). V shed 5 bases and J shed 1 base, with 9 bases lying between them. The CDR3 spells CAWAGGSNQPQHF. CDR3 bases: TGTGCCTGGGCTGGGGGAAGCAATCAGCCCCAGCATTTT.